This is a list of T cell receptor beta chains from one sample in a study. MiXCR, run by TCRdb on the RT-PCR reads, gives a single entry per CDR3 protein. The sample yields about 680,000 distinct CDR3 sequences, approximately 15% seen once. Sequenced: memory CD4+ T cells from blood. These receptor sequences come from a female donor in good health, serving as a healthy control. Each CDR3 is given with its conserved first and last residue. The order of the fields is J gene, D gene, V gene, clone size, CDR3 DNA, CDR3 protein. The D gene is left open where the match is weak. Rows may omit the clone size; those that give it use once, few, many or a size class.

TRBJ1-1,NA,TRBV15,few,TGTGCCACCAGCAGAGATATTGGTCGGATTTTGAACACTGAAGCTTTCTTT,CATSRDIGRILNTEAFF
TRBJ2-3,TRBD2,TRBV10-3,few,TGTGCCATCAAATCGGGACTAGCGGGAGGAGAAAGCACAGATACGCAGTATTTT,CAIKSGLAGGESTDTQYF
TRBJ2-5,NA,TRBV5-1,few,TGCGCCAGCAGCTTGGTCGGACAGAGTCAAGAGACCCAGTACTTC,CASSLVGQSQETQYF
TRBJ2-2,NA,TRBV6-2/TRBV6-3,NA,TGTGCCAGCAGTTACCCGCGATGGGACCGGAGTGACGGGGAGCTGTTTTTT,CASSYPRWDRSDGELFF
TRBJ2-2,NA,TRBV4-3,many,TGCGCCAGCAGCCAAGAGGTCGGCAGGGTTACCGGGGAGCTGTTTTTT,CASSQEVGRVTGELFF
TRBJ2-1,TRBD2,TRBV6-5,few,TGTGCCAGCAGACCCGGACTAGCGGGAGGACGCGAGCAGTTCTTC,CASRPGLAGGREQFF
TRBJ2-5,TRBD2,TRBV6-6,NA,TGTGCCAGCGTCCCTTGTCAGCTAGCGGGAGGGGCGGAGACCCAGTACTTC,CASVPCQLAGGAETQYF
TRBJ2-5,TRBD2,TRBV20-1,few,TGCAGCCCAAGTCCCCTAGCGGTCGGGACCCAGTACTTC,CSPSPLAVGTQYF
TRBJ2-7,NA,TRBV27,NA,TGTGCCAGCAGTCCGGGACGGGCATACTACGAGCAGTACTTC,CASSPGRAYYEQYF
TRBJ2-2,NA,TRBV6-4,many,TGTGCCAGCAGTGAGCTTTCCGGCACCGGGGAGCTGTTTTTT,CASSELSGTGELFF
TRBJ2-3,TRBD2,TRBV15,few,TGTGCCACCAGCAGAGAGTTAGCGGGGGAAATTAGCACAGATACGCAGTATTTT,CATSRELAGEISTDTQYF
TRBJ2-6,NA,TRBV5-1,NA,TGCGCCAGCAGCTTGGGGGCCCACTCTGGGGCCAACGTCCTGACTTTC,CASSLGAHSGANVLTF
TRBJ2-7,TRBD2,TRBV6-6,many,TGTGCCAGCCGCCCGGGGGGCTCCTACGAGCAGTACTTC,CASRPGGSYEQYF
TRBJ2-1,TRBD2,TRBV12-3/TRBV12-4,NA,TGTGCCAGCAGTTTAACCAATGGACTAGCGGCCTCCTACAATGAGCAGTTCTTC,CASSLTNGLAASYNEQFF
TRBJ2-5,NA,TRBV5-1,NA,TGCGCCAGCAGCATGGACACGGGCCAAGAGACCCAGTACTTC,CASSMDTGQETQYF
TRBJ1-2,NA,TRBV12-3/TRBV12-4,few,TGTGCCAGCAGTTGGGACACATTTAACTATGGCTACACCTTC,CASSWDTFNYGYTF
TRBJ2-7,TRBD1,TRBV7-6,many,TGTGCCAGCAGCTTGAATTTTCAGGGGGACGAGCAGTACTTC,CASSLNFQGDEQYF
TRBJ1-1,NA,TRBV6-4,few,TGTGCCAGTGGCGAAGGGACCGAAAACACTGAAGCTTTCTTT,CASGEGTENTEAFF
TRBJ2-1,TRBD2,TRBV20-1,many,TGCAGTGCTTCCGGGACTAGCAGGAGCTCCTACAATGAGCAGTTCTTC,CSASGTSRSSYNEQFF
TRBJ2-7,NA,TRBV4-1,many,TGCGCCAGCAGCCAAGGTCGGGGCTACTCCTACGAGCAGTACTTC,CASSQGRGYSYEQYF
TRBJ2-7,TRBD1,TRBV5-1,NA,TGCGCCAGCAGCTCACCGGGACAGGGCCCCCTCGGGGACGAGCAGTACTTC,CASSSPGQGPLGDEQYF
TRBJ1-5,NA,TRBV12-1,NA,TGTGCCAAACGAGCGACCTGGCCCCAGCATTTT,CAKRATWPQHF
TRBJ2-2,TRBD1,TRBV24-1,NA,TGTGCCACCAGTGACCCCGGGACAGAGACTGTCTGGGAGCTGTTTTTT,CATSDPGTETVWELFF
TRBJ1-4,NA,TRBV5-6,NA,TGTGCCAGCAGCTTCTGGGCCCGCGATGAAAAACTGTTTTTT,CASSFWARDEKLFF
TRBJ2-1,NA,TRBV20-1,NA,TGCAGTGCTAGTGGGACAAGGAAGTCCTACAATGAGCAGTTCTTC,CSASGTRKSYNEQFF
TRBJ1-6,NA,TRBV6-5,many,TGTGCCAGCAGTTACGCCGACGCACCCCTCCACTTT,CASSYADAPLHF
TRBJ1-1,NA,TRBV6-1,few,TGTGCCAGCAGTACTATTTACACTGAAGCTTTCTTT,CASSTIYTEAFF